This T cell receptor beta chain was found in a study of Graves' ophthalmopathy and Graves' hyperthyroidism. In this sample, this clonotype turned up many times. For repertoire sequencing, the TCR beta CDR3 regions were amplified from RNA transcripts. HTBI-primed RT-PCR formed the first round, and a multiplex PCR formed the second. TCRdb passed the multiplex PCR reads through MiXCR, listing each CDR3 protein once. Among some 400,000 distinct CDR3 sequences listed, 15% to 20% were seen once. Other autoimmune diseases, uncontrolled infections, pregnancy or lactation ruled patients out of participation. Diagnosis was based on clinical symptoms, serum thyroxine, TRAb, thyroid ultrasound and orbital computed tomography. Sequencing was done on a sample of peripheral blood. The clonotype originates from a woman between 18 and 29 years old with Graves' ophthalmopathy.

The CDR3, as DNA: TGTGCCAGCAGTCCCACCCAGGGGAACTACGAGCAGTACTTC. Its translation: CASSPTQGNYEQYF. This sequence joins TRBV28 and TRBJ2-7, with a weak D call TRBD1 (6 bases). The germline V and J ends were trimmed by 5 bases and 3 bases, with 14 bases remaining between them. Per the germline V gene, CDR1 is MDHEN and CDR2 is SYDVKM. This CDR3 comprises 14 residues.